The 10 T cell receptor beta chains in this list originate from one sample, sequenced in a study of shared clonotypes between healthy human individuals. Using immunoSEQ multiplex PCR, the repertoire was profiled, and TCRdb retains in-frame clones only, with some absent. This sample has about 610,000 clones; roughly 96% occur once, and the top ten carry approximately 0.12%. CD45RO-negative cells were positively selected for CCR7, leaving out terminally differentiated effector memory CD45RA+ cells. Sequenced material: naive CD8+ T cells sorted from blood. The receptors here all came from a woman in her twenties or thirties in good health.

This rearrangement joins TRBV19 to TRBJ2-2; weak D call: TRBD1 (5 bases). The V gene lost 6 bases and the J gene lost 0 bases, with 5 bases spanning the gap. Germline V gene sequence: CDR1 LNHDA, CDR2 SQIVND (reference sequence). The CDR3 loop spans 13 amino acids. CDR3 loop: CASRTANTGELFF. The DNA for the CDR3 is TGTGCCAGTAGGACAGCGAACACCGGGGAGCTGTTTTTT. The full variable domain, with the rest looked up from reference TRBV19 and TRBJ2-2, is DGGITQSPKYLFRKEGQNVTLSCEQNLNHDAMYWYRQDPGQGLRLIYYSQIVNDFQKGDIAEGYSVSREKKESFPLTVTSAQKNPTAFYLCASRTANTGELFFGEGSRLTVL.

The V call is TRBV5-6, the J call TRBJ2-7, with TRBD2 identical over 10 bases. Germline values: CDR1 SGHDT, CDR2 YYEEEE. V was pared by 4 bases and J by 4 bases, with 11 bases of the junction left unmatched. The CDR3 loop spans 16 amino acids. DNA of the CDR3: TGTGCCAGCAGCGGGGACCTAGCGGGAGACGGGTACGAGCAGTACTTC. Its protein is CASSGDLAGDGYEQYF.

The CDR3 protein is CASTLAAGYEQYF. CDR3 DNA sequence: TGTGCCAGCACCCTCGCGGCAGGTTACGAGCAGTACTTC. The rearrangement joins TRBV27 to TRBJ2-7; D ambiguous. Germline V gene sequence: CDR1 MNHEY, CDR2 SMNVEV (reference sequence). The V end lost 7 bases, the J end lost 4 bases, and 14 bases lay between the germline ends. This CDR3 region has 13 residues.

As concerns this clone: At the DNA level, this CDR3 is encoded by other sequences in the same sample as well. V gene TRBV27 combines with J gene TRBJ2-7; TRBD2 matches at 13 bases. From germline, CDR1 is MNHEY and CDR2 SMNVEV (reference sequence). This CDR3 is 15 amino acids long. Trimming took 5 bases from V and 3 from J; bases not matched to a gene: 4. CDR3 sequence (DNA): TGTGCCAGCAGTCCCGGGACTAGCGGGAACTACGAGCAGTACTTC. As protein: CASSPGTSGNYEQYF.

This clone showed up just a few times. Different DNA sequences within this sample yield the same CDR3. The chain carries TRBV5-4 and TRBJ2-7, with 7 bases matching TRBD2. V lost 0 bases, J lost 2 bases, and 2 bases stayed unmatched. Per the germline V gene, CDR1 is SGHNT and CDR2 is YYREEE (reference sequence). This CDR3 comprises 14 residues. The CDR3 sequence is CASSLGGSPYEQYF. The CDR3, as DNA: TGTGCCAGCAGCTTGGGCGGGAGTCCCTACGAGCAGTACTTC.

This chain uses TRBV19 with TRBJ1-4, with D possibly TRBD1 on 5 matching bases. Trimming left V 5 bases short and J 8 bases short, with 15 bases between. The CDR3 runs to 14 residues. The germline V gene has CDR1 LNHDA and CDR2 SQIVND (reference sequence). The CDR3 sequence: CASSFRDGGEKLFF. CDR3 coding DNA: TGTGCCAGTAGTTTCCGGGACGGCGGCGAAAAACTGTTTTTT.

The chain carries TRBV11-2 and TRBJ2-2; 8 nucleotides agree with TRBD2. CDR3 length: 15 amino acids. Germline V gene lookup returns CDR1 SGHAT and CDR2 FQNNGV. Germline trimming cut 5 bases from V and 6 bases from J; bases unmatched to any gene: 8. CDR3 bases: TGTGCCAGCAGCCCCGCGGGGGGAGAGGCCGGGGAGCTGTTTTTT. Its translation: CASSPAGGEAGELFF.

This chain uses TRBV2 with TRBJ2-5, with D possibly being TRBD2 (5 bases). The V end was cut by 7 bases, the J end by 7 bases, with 25 bases between. CDR1 is SNHLY, CDR2 FYNNEI, per germline. There are 16 residues in the CDR3. CDR3 in amino acids: CASTPGYGILRGTQYF. Written as DNA, the CDR3 is TGTGCCAGCACCCCCGGTTATGGAATCCTACGGGGGACCCAGTACTTC.

This rearrangement joins TRBV19 to TRBJ2-7, with D maybe TRBD2 (5 bases). The V end lost 5 bases, the J end lost 3 bases, and 20 bases lay between the germline ends. The CDR3 sequence is 16 residues long. Germline V gene lookup returns CDR1 LNHDA and CDR2 SQIVND (reference sequence). The CDR3, as DNA: TGTGCCAGTAGTGAATCGGTCCCGGAGGCCAACTACGAGCAGTACTTC. Its translation is CASSESVPEANYEQYF.

V and J are TRBV7-9 and TRBJ2-7, with 8 bases identical to TRBD2. V was clipped by 5 bases and J by 3 bases; unmatched bases: 9. The CDR3 sequence is 15 residues long. The germline gives CDR1 SEHNR, CDR2 FQNEAQ (reference sequence). CDR3 amino acids: CASSVSGGRNYEQYF. DNA for the CDR3: TGTGCCAGCAGCGTCTCGGGCGGGAGGAACTACGAGCAGTACTTC.